The 18 T cell receptor beta chains listed next were all sequenced from one sample in a study of T cell repertoires in ileal Crohn's disease. Time point of the sample: neoterminal ileum biopsy at postoperative endoscopy, about 6 months after surgery. TCRdb keeps only in-frame clones here, not all; method: immunoSEQ multiplex PCR. The sample contains about 12,000 clones, around four fifths of which appear only once. Specimen: ileal tissue. The receptors derive from an adult with Crohn's disease.

The chain's CDR3 is CASSPDRGANTEAFF. The CDR3 region has the DNA TGTGCCAGCAGCCCCGACAGGGGAGCGAACACTGAAGCTTTCTTT. This chain joins TRBV5-6 and TRBJ1-1; 8 positions match TRBD1. The CDR3 is 15 amino acids. V shed 4 bases and J 1 base; nucleotides not matched to a gene: 6. Germline CDR1 and CDR2: SGHDT and YYEEEE.

The J gene is TRBJ2-6, the V gene TRBV10-1; TRBD1 matches 8 bases. The V and J ends lost 3 bases and 4 bases, in that order; junction bases with no gene match: 8. The CDR3 runs to 17 residues. The germline V gene has CDR1 WNHNN and CDR2 SYGVQD (reference sequence). The CDR3 spells CASSEGTGTSGANVLTF. CDR3 nucleotide sequence: TGCGCCAGCAGTGAAGGGACAGGAACGAGCGGGGCCAACGTCCTGACTTTC.

This clone was observed once. The chain is built from TRBV18 and TRBJ2-7, with TRBD2 matching 10 bases. V dropped 0 bases and J dropped 7; count of bases not matched to a gene: 6. CDR1 is KGHSH, CDR2 LQKENI, per germline. This CDR3 is 15 amino acids long. The chain's CDR3 is CASSPPSGREREQYF. The CDR3 DNA is TGTGCCAGCTCACCACCGAGCGGGAGGGAGAGGGAGCAGTACTTC.

The gene calls are TRBV7-7 and TRBJ2-1; TRBD1 might be the D (5 bases). The CDR3 consists of 13 residues. The germline CDR1 and CDR2 sequences are SSHAT and FNYEAQ (reference sequence). Between the trimmed V and J ends, which lost 1 base and 4 bases, there was a span of 5 bases. The CDR3 coding sequence is TGTGCCAGCAGCTTAGACAGGTACAATGAGCAGTTCTTC. This encodes CASSLDRYNEQFF.

This chain links TRBV6-6 with TRBJ1-1; unclear D gene. Germline V gene lookup returns CDR1 MNHNY and CDR2 SVGAGI (reference sequence). The CDR3 contains 13 residues. V lost 0 bases to trimming and J lost 2 bases, with 4 bases between them. As DNA, the CDR3 is TGTGCCAGCAGTTACTCGGCAAACACTGAAGCTTTCTTT. It specifies CASSYSANTEAFF.

This clone was found a few times. The chain links TRBV6-6 to TRBJ2-7, with D perhaps TRBD1 (5 bases). There are 11 residues in the CDR3. Deletions cut 5 bases from V and 11 bases from J, with 13 bases between. Germline CDR1 reads MNHNY; CDR2 reads SVGAGI (reference sequence). The CDR3 here is CASSLGREEYF. As DNA, the CDR3 is TGTGCCAGCAGTCTAGGCAGGGAAGAGTACTTC.

This clone was seen once. The chain recombines TRBV2 with TRBJ2-7; maybe TRBD2 (5 bases). The CDR3 totals 12 residues. V gave up 7 bases and J gave up 5 bases, with 12 bases separating them. Germline assignment: CDR1 SNHLY and CDR2 FYNNEI. Here the CDR3 reads CASKLEPHEQYF. In DNA form, the CDR3 reads TGTGCCAGCAAACTAGAACCCCACGAGCAGTACTTC. The full variable domain, rest sourced from reference TRBV2 and TRBJ2-7, is EPEVTQTPSHQVTQMGQEVILRCVPISNHLYFYWYRQILGQKVEFLVSFYNNEISEKSEIFDDQFSVERPDGSNFTLKIRSTKLEDSAMYFCASKLEPHEQYFGPGTRLTVT.

The chain recombines TRBV5-4 with TRBJ1-2, with D unresolved. The V and J ends lost 5 bases and 7 bases respectively, with 15 bases between them. CDR1 and CDR2 from the germline V gene are SGHNT and YYREEE (reference sequence). This CDR3 comprises 13 residues. The CDR3 DNA follows: TGTGCCAGCAGACAGAGACCCTTGGGTGGCTACACCTTC. Translated, it gives CASRQRPLGGYTF.

The chain employs TRBV4-2 and TRBJ2-1; maybe TRBD2 (5 bases). Germline V gives CDR1 LGHNA, CDR2 YNFKEQ. V was cut by 3 bases and J by 13 bases, with 13 bases left in between. The CDR3 sequence is 12 residues long. CDR3 protein: CASSHWGTSQFF. The CDR3 DNA reads as TGTGCCAGCAGCCACTGGGGAACTAGTCAGTTCTTC.

This sequence joins TRBV19 and TRBJ1-2, with 8 bases fitting TRBD1. V lost 3 bases to trimming and J lost 8 bases; unmatched junction nucleotides: 11. Germline V lookup: CDR1 LNHDA, CDR2 SQIVND (reference sequence). CDR3 size: 15 residues. In nucleotides, the CDR3 is TGTGCCAGTAGTATCGGGCCAGGGGGCGCCGGGGGCTACACCTTC. Translating it yields CASSIGPGGAGGYTF.

The CDR3 loop is CATQKTVNTEAFF. The CDR3 DNA follows: TGTGCCACTCAAAAGACAGTGAACACTGAAGCTTTCTTT. The chain links TRBV2 to TRBJ1-1; the D gene is possibly TRBD1 (5 bases). Trimming took off 10 bases at V and 0 bases at J, with 12 bases between the two ends. The CDR3 has 13 residues. CDR1 SNHLY and CDR2 FYNNEI come from the germline V gene.

This clone occurred once. The chain links TRBV6-6 to TRBJ2-5; tentatively, D is TRBD1 (8 bases). Trimming stripped 7 bases from V and 5 bases from J, with 20 bases between. The CDR3 loop spans 15 amino acids. Germline assignment: CDR1 MNHNY and CDR2 SVGAGI (reference sequence). The CDR3 DNA reads TGTGCCAGCACTCCACAGGGGGGGGAAAGGGAGACCCAGTACTTC. Protein: CASTPQGGERETQYF.

The gene calls are TRBV6-1 and TRBJ1-2; D gene ambiguous. Deletions cut 5 bases from V and 4 bases from J, with 14 bases between. Germline V lookup: CDR1 MNHNS, CDR2 SASEGT. The length of the CDR3 is 14 residues. CDR3 amino acids: CASSSYSRSYGYTF. The CDR3 DNA is TGTGCCAGCAGTTCTTATTCCCGGAGCTATGGCTACACCTTC.

The rearrangement uses TRBV30 and TRBJ1-2, with TRBD1 as a possible D gene (5 bases). Trimming removed 3 bases at V and 4 bases at J, with 12 bases between. The CDR3 is 13 amino acids. Germline V lookup: CDR1 GTSNPN, CDR2 SVGIG (reference sequence). The CDR3 spells CAWRPTDLYGYTF. In DNA form, the CDR3 reads TGTGCCTGGAGACCGACAGACCTCTATGGCTACACCTTC.

The chain recombines TRBV7-2 with TRBJ1-3; possible D gene TRBD1, 6 bases. The V gene's germline CDR1 is SGHTA and CDR2 FQGNSA. V shed 3 bases and J shed 0 bases, with 9 bases lying between them. The CDR3 covers 15 residues. CDR3 protein: CASSFDRNSGNTIYF. In nucleotides, the CDR3 is TGTGCCAGCAGCTTCGACAGGAACTCTGGAAACACCATATATTTT.

The chain uses TRBV28 and TRBJ2-7, with 10 nucleotides matching TRBD1. Germline V CDR1 and CDR2: MDHEN, SYDVKM. V lost 6 bases and J lost 1; bases outside the gene matches: 9. There are 16 residues in the CDR3. The CDR3 protein is CASRTAGTGDSYEQYF. CDR3 nucleotides: TGTGCCAGCAGGACTGCCGGGACAGGGGATTCCTACGAGCAGTACTTC.

The gene calls are TRBV2 and TRBJ2-5, with TRBD1 matching over 8 bases. V lost 6 bases and J lost 5; bases outside the gene matches: 5. The CDR3 length is 13 residues. CDR1 is SNHLY, CDR2 FYNNEI, per germline. The CDR3 region has the DNA TGTGCCAGCAGCAACGACAGGGGTGAGACCCAGTACTTC. This codes for CASSNDRGETQYF.

This clone was seen more than once but under ten times. The genes are TRBV5-5 and TRBJ1-2, with 7 bases identical to TRBD1. V was pared by 2 bases and J by 5 bases, with 6 bases of the junction left unmatched. The germline CDR1 and CDR2 sequences are SGHKS and YYEKEE (reference sequence). The CDR3 length is 14 residues. As DNA, the CDR3 is TGTGCCAGCAGCTTCTCGCCAGGGGGATATGGCTACACCTTC. It translates to CASSFSPGGYGYTF.